A single sample is the source of the 15 T cell receptor beta chains below, sequenced in a study of T cell repertoires in cytomegalovirus infection. TCRdb redid the calling of the reads with MiXCR, one entry per CDR3 protein. Of under 100,000 distinct CDR3 sequences listed, roughly 3.6% are singletons. The specimen sequenced was PBMCs. Source of these receptors: a human donor in good health (CMV status not recorded). Some clones in this sample may be carry-over from other donors' samples.

A remark on this clonotype: The CDR3 does not end in the conserved phenylalanine or tryptophan, so this is likely a read error. The chain recombines TRBV20-1 with TRBJ1-4; the match to TRBD1 covers 7 bases. The CDR3 length is 14 residues. Germline V gene data show CDR1 as DFQATT and CDR2 as SNEGSKA (reference sequence). V dropped 3 bases and J dropped 8; count of bases not matched to a gene: 9. The CDR3 reads CSASPTGLGEKLFL. DNA of the CDR3: TGCAGTGCTAGCCCGACAGGGCTTGGCGAAAAACTGTTTTTG.

In its sample, this clonotype was seen many times. The chain links TRBV3-1 to TRBJ2-3; possibly TRBD1 for D (5 bases). The V gene's germline CDR1 is LGHDT and CDR2 YNNKEL (reference sequence). Deletions cut 1 base from V and 4 bases from J, with 9 bases between. This CDR3 has 14 residues. DNA of the CDR3: TGTGCCAGCAGCCAAGTAGGGGTCCCAGATACGCAGTATTTT. This codes for CASSQVGVPDTQYF.

In its sample, this clonotype was seen many times. The rearrangement uses TRBV7-9 and TRBJ2-3; D unclear. Germline CDR1 SEHNR, CDR2 FQNEAQ (reference sequence). Trimming left V 2 bases short and J 4 bases short, with 10 bases between. The CDR3 loop spans 14 amino acids. The CDR3, as DNA: TGTGCCAGCAGCTTAAGCCTTGGCGCAGATACGCAGTATTTT. It codes for CASSLSLGADTQYF.

This clonotype has at least ten counts. V gene TRBV19 combines with J gene TRBJ1-5, with D maybe TRBD1 (6 bases). Germline-derived CDR1 and CDR2 are LNHDA and SQIVND (reference sequence). CDR3 length: 16 residues. Trimming stripped 2 bases from V and 3 bases from J, with 14 bases between. CDR3 in amino acids: CASSIINTGFNQPQHF. The CDR3 nucleotides are TGTGCCAGTAGTATAATAAATACAGGGTTCAATCAGCCCCAGCATTTT.

This clonotype was seen ten or more times. The CDR3, as DNA: TGTGCCAGCAGTTGGAGCGGGGAGCAGTACTTC. As protein: CASSWSGEQYF. This chain joins TRBV12-3 or TRBV12-4 and TRBJ2-7; a weak D match, TRBD2 (6 bases). V lost 4 bases and J 7 bases, leaving 8 bases between the germline ends. The CDR3 runs to 11 residues.

This clonotype was counted ten times or more. This sequence joins TRBV2 and TRBJ1-1; D unresolved. The CDR3 sequence is 11 residues long. Germline V lookup: CDR1 SNHLY, CDR2 FYNNEI. V was cut by 8 bases and J by 1 base, with 5 bases left in between. In DNA, the CDR3 is TGTGCCAGCGGGAAGAACACTGAAGCTTTCTTT. Its protein is CASGKNTEAFF. Full variable domain (rest looked up from reference TRBV2 and TRBJ1-1): EPEVTQTPSHQVTQMGQEVILRCVPISNHLYFYWYRQILGQKVEFLVSFYNNEISEKSEIFDDQFSVERPDGSNFTLKIRSTKLEDSAMYFCASGKNTEAFFGQGTRLTVV.

This clonotype was seen ten or more times. The rearrangement uses TRBV6-2 or TRBV6-3 and TRBJ2-7; 7 bases map to TRBD1. Per the germline V gene, CDR1 is MNHEY and CDR2 is SVGEGT. Trimming cost V 5 bases and J 5 bases; bases outside gene matches: 9. The CDR3 has 14 residues. The CDR3 protein is CASSNRDSGNEQYF. The CDR3 nucleotides are TGTGCCAGCAGTAACCGGGACAGTGGGAACGAGCAGTACTTC.

This clonotype occurred many times. V is TRBV6-2 or TRBV6-3 and J is TRBJ2-1, with D uncertain. Trimming took 2 bases from V and 0 from J, leaving 8 bases between them. The CDR3 runs 15 residues. Germline CDR1 reads MNHEY; CDR2 reads SVGEGT. Here the CDR3 reads CASSYGRSSYNEQFF. As DNA, the CDR3 is TGTGCCAGCAGTTACGGCCGGAGCTCCTACAATGAGCAGTTCTTC.

This clonotype was counted at least ten times. The genes are TRBV19 and TRBJ1-1, with a possible D match to TRBD1 (5 bases). CDR1 and CDR2 from the germline V gene are LNHDA and SQIVND (reference sequence). V was shortened by 8 bases and J by 10 bases, with 26 bases between the two germline ends. The CDR3 totals 15 residues. In nucleotides, the CDR3 is TGTGCCAGTGGGACTTCGGGACGCATGGTGATTGTAGCTTTCTTT. Its protein is CASGTSGRMVIVAFF.

This clonotype was detected ten times or more. The chain is built from TRBV6-2 or TRBV6-3 and TRBJ1-5, with D unclear. This CDR3 has 17 amino acids. Per germline, CDR1 MNHEY and CDR2 SVGEGT. V was trimmed by 6 bases and J by 6 bases, leaving 24 bases between them. CDR3 in DNA: TGTGCCAGCAGGCCAAGTTTGATGACGAGGGTGAGTCAGCCCCAGCATTTT. This sequence encodes CASRPSLMTRVSQPQHF.

This clonotype was recorded many times. The chain is built from TRBV28 and TRBJ1-2; no firm D call. Germline lookup yields CDR1 MDHEN and CDR2 SYDVKM. This CDR3 is 13 amino acids long. Trimming removed 0 bases at V and 4 bases at J, with 6 bases between. CDR3 loop: CASSLWQTYGYTF. The CDR3 DNA sequence: TGTGCCAGCAGTTTATGGCAGACCTATGGCTACACCTTC.

The sample holds many counts of this clonotype. The V call is TRBV7-6, the J call TRBJ1-3; D is undetermined. Germline V CDR1 and CDR2: SGHVS, FNYEAQ. This CDR3 region has 17 residues. The V gene lost 0 bases and the J gene lost 2 bases, with 14 bases spanning the gap. The CDR3: CASSLALSGATGNTIYF. In DNA form, the CDR3 reads TGTGCCAGCAGCTTAGCGCTGAGCGGAGCGACTGGAAACACCATATATTTT.

This clonotype was detected ten times or more. The chain joins TRBV6-1 to TRBJ1-2; D may be TRBD1 (5 bases). V lost 6 bases to trimming and J lost 0 bases, with 11 bases between them. CDR3 length equals 14 residues. CDR1 MNHNS and CDR2 SASEGT come from the germline V gene. CDR3 nucleotides: TGTGCCAGCAGGCCGGGGCCCACTAACTATGGCTACACCTTC. Its translation is CASRPGPTNYGYTF.

This clonotype was seen at least ten times. The chain is built from TRBV20-1 and TRBJ1-2, with D unresolved. V lost 0 bases, J lost 2 bases, and 4 bases lay in between. This CDR3 has 12 residues. Looked up from germline, CDR1 is DFQATT and CDR2 is SNEGSKA (reference sequence). CDR3 sequence: CSARDNNYGYTF. The CDR3 nucleotides read TGCAGTGCTAGAGACAACAACTATGGCTACACCTTC.

This clonotype appeared many times. The chain uses TRBV2 and TRBJ2-1, with TRBD2 identical over 11 bases. The CDR3 runs to 15 residues. Germline trimming cut 6 bases from V and 10 bases from J; bases unmatched to any gene: 11. CDR1 is SNHLY, CDR2 FYNNEI, per germline. The CDR3 nucleotides read TGTGCCAGCAGACTCCTAGCGGGGGGTACGGGGGAGCAGTTCTTC. Translated, it gives CASRLLAGGTGEQFF.